This T cell receptor beta chain was obtained from a study of blood T cell repertoires in COVID-19. Study-level background: The study drew acute and convalescent COVID-19 samples from the United States, Italy and Spain.

This clone is a singleton in its sample. Measured with immunoSEQ multiplex PCR; TCRdb has only the in-frame clones, and not every one. This sample has 140,000 or so clones; around 87% occur once, and the top ten carry roughly 5.4%. The sequencing sample was made of peripheral blood. This clonotype was sampled from a human donor in a cohort sampled during active COVID-19.

The DNA of the CDR3 is TGTGCCAGCAGTCCCCGGGGGTCGGGTCAGCCCCAGCATTTT. The encoded protein is CASSPRGSGQPQHF. V gene TRBV27 combines with J gene TRBJ1-5; possible D gene TRBD1, 5 bases. The germline V gene encodes CDR1 MNHEY and CDR2 SMNVEV (reference sequence). The V end lost 5 bases, the J end lost 6 bases, and 14 bases lay between the germline ends. This CDR3 is 14 amino acids long.